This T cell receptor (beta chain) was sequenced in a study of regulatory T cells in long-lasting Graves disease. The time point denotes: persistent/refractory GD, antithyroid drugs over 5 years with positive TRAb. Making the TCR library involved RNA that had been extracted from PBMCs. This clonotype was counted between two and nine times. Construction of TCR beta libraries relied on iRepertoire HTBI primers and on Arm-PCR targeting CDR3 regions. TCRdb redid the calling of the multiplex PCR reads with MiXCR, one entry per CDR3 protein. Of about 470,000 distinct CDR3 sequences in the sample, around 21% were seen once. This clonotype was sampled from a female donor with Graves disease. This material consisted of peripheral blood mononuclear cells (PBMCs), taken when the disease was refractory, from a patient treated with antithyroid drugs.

The CDR3 loop reads CASSIEGRNTEAFF. The CDR3 DNA reads TGTGCCAGTAGTATTGAGGGAAGAAACACTGAAGCTTTCTTT. The chain employs TRBV19 and TRBJ1-1; D uncertain. This CDR3 region has 14 residues. Trimming stripped 3 bases from V and 2 bases from J, with 10 bases between. CDR1 LNHDA and CDR2 SQIVND come from the germline V gene (reference sequence).